The 22 T cell receptor beta chains listed next were all sequenced from one sample in a study of CD8 T cell repertoires and HIV-1 epitope variants. The data were produced by immunoSEQ multiplex PCR, yet TCRdb's version contains in-frame clones alone and is incomplete. In the table there are 2,100 or so clones, 72% of which are singletons. These TCRs are of unknown antigen specificity. Source material: cultured CD8+ T cells derived from PBMCs. These receptors all come from a male donor with HIV.

The chain joins TRBV11-2 to TRBJ1-5, with unresolved D. V dropped 2 bases and J dropped 1 base, with 9 bases sitting between them. The CDR3 loop spans 15 amino acids. From germline, CDR1 is SGHAT and CDR2 FQNNGV. The CDR3 nucleotides are TGTGCCAGCAGCTTAATGGGTAACAGCAATCAGCCCCAGCATTTT. Encoded protein: CASSLMGNSNQPQHF.

The genes are TRBV5-1 and TRBJ2-3; tentatively, D is TRBD1 or TRBD2 (5 bases each). Trimming took 4 bases from V and 6 from J, leaving 18 bases between them. Per germline, CDR1 SGHRS and CDR2 YFSETQ. There are 15 residues in the CDR3. The CDR3 region has the DNA TGCGCCAGCAGCCCCGAGGGGATCCTCCCGGATACGCAGTATTTT. Its protein product is CASSPEGILPDTQYF.

The rearrangement uses TRBV5-8 and TRBJ2-1; D might be TRBD1 (5 bases). The CDR3 is 14 amino acids. V was pared by 2 bases and J by 10 bases, with 16 bases between. Looked up from germline, CDR1 is SGHTS and CDR2 is YDEGEE. The CDR3 nucleotides are TGTGCCAGCAGCTTCGGGCAGGGCCTTGGGGAGCAGTTCTTC. As protein: CASSFGQGLGEQFF.

This clone was seen a handful of times. The chain has TRBV6-5 and TRBJ1-5, with unresolved D. The V gene lost 5 bases and the J gene lost 7 bases, with 18 bases spanning the gap. Germline lookup yields CDR1 MNHEY and CDR2 SVGAGI. The CDR3 length is 15 residues. The DNA for the CDR3 is TGTGCCAGCAGTCAGTCCGTAGGCCCGATCCAGCCCCAGCATTTT. It codes for CASSQSVGPIQPQHF.

The CDR3 protein is CASSVEGEGEKLFF. The CDR3 nucleotides read TGTGCCAGCAGCGTAGAGGGGGAAGGTGAAAAACTGTTTTTT. The chain combines TRBV9 with TRBJ1-4, with D perhaps matching TRBD1 (6 bases). V shed 0 bases and J shed 7 bases, with 10 bases lying between them. The germline V gene has CDR1 SGDLS and CDR2 YYNGEE. CDR3 length: 14 amino acids.

The genes are TRBV5-4 and TRBJ2-7; 8 nucleotides match TRBD1. Germline V gives CDR1 SGHNT, CDR2 YYREEE (reference sequence). This CDR3 spans 14 amino acids. Losses at the gene ends were 2 bases for V and 1 base for J; bases not matched to a gene: 2. CDR3 nucleotide sequence: TGTGCCAGCAGCTTCGGACAGGGTTCCTACGAGCAGTACTTC. It translates to CASSFGQGSYEQYF.

The CDR3 spells CASSPSSGRGAYEQYF. CDR3 coding DNA: TGTGCCAGCAGCCCTTCTAGCGGCCGAGGAGCCTACGAGCAGTACTTC. The chain joins TRBV9 to TRBJ2-7; 7 bases agree with TRBD2. Germline values: CDR1 SGDLS, CDR2 YYNGEE. The V and J ends lost 4 bases and 2 bases, in that order; junction bases with no gene match: 12. The CDR3 extends over 16 amino acids. Full variable domain (remainder filled in from reference TRBV9 and TRBJ2-7): DSGVTQTPKHLITATGQRVTLRCSPRSGDLSVYWYQQSLDQGLQFLIQYYNGEERAKGNILERFSAQQFPDLHSELNLSSLELGDSALYFCASSPSSGRGAYEQYFGPGTRLTVT.

This chain connects TRBV19 to TRBJ1-2; tentative D call: TRBD1 (6 bases). V lost 0 bases, J lost 8 bases, and 10 bases lay in between. The CDR3 has 13 residues. Germline loops: CDR1 LNHDA, CDR2 SQIVND (reference sequence). The CDR3 nucleotides are TGTGCCAGTAGTATAGATCACAGGGCCGGCTACACCTTC. The encoded protein is CASSIDHRAGYTF.

The chain's CDR3 is CASSSQGSNQPQHF. In nucleotides, the CDR3 is TGTGCCAGCAGTTCACAGGGTAGCAATCAGCCCCAGCATTTT. The gene calls are TRBV28 and TRBJ1-5; D might be TRBD1 (6 bases). V lost 4 bases and J 0 bases, leaving 7 bases between the germline ends. CDR1 and CDR2 (germline): MDHEN, SYDVKM. This CDR3 comprises 14 residues.

The DNA for the CDR3 is TGTGCCAGCAGTTTAGGGACAGGGCCCTACGAGCAGTACTTC. Protein product: CASSLGTGPYEQYF. V is TRBV27 and J is TRBJ2-7, with 9 bases aligning to TRBD1. This CDR3 has 14 amino acids. V shed 2 bases and J 2 bases; nucleotides not matched to a gene: 1. In germline, CDR1 is MNHEY, CDR2 SMNVEV (reference sequence).

This clone was observed a handful of times. This chain links TRBV29-1 with TRBJ2-1, with 8 bases that match TRBD1. With 3 bases clipped from V and 4 bases from J, the junction kept 5 bases outside the gene matches. The CDR3 contains 14 residues. From germline, CDR1 is SQVTM and CDR2 ANQGSEA. The CDR3 nucleotides are TGCAGCGTTGACCACTGGGACAGGTACAATGAGCAGTTCTTC. Translation gives CSVDHWDRYNEQFF.

In the case of this clone: Compared with germline, one end of the junction differs, possibly owing to a read error. This chain uses TRBV9 with TRBJ2-5; 9 nucleotides agree with TRBD2. The J call is uncertain, as TRBJ2-7 better fits the DNA end. This CDR3 spans 16 amino acids. CDR1 and CDR2 from the germline V gene are SGDLS and YYNGEE. This CDR3 is CASGVGLARYSYEQYF. The CDR3 DNA sequence: TGTGCCAGCGGCGTAGGACTAGCGAGGTATTCCTACGAGCAGTACTTC.

The chain links TRBV5-4 to TRBJ2-7; D gene unclear. The CDR3 totals 14 residues. The V gene lost 0 bases and the J gene lost 3 bases, with 10 bases spanning the gap. Looked up from germline, CDR1 is SGHNT and CDR2 is YYREEE (reference sequence). The DNA of the CDR3 is TGTGCCAGCAGCTTGGCGGGCAGGCACTACGAGCAGTACTTC. Amino acids: CASSLAGRHYEQYF.

The V and J genes are TRBV6-6 and TRBJ2-7; tentative D call: TRBD2 (6 bases). V lost 6 bases, J lost 6 bases, and 15 bases lay in between. The CDR3 sequence is 13 residues long. Germline lookup yields CDR1 MNHNY and CDR2 SVGAGI (reference sequence). In DNA, the CDR3 is TGTGCCAGCAGCCGCGGGATCTCGGGCGAGCAGTACTTC. It yields the protein CASSRGISGEQYF.

This clone was detected only a few times. V usage is TRBV5-4 and J usage is TRBJ2-7; D not resolved. The CDR3 is 12 amino acids. V was pared by 3 bases and J by 1 base, with 5 bases between. From germline, CDR1 is SGHNT and CDR2 YYREEE (reference sequence). In DNA, the CDR3 is TGTGCCAGCAGCTCCGAATCCTACGAGCAGTACTTC. It is translated as CASSSESYEQYF.

The J gene is TRBJ2-7, the V gene TRBV14; D gene unclear. The CDR3 runs to 12 residues. Germline V lookup: CDR1 SGHDN, CDR2 FVKESK. Trimming stripped 0 bases from V and 2 bases from J, with 2 bases between. Here the CDR3 reads CASSQETYEQYF. The CDR3 coding sequence is TGTGCCAGCAGCCAAGAGACCTACGAGCAGTACTTC.

This chain joins TRBV5-4 and TRBJ2-2; no clear D gene. Trimming left V 0 bases short and J 3 bases short, with 3 bases between. The CDR3 is made up of 13 amino acids. In germline, CDR1 is SGHNT, CDR2 YYREEE (reference sequence). Here the CDR3 DNA reads TGTGCCAGCAGCTTGGTCGACACCGGGGAGCTGTTTTTT. This sequence encodes CASSLVDTGELFF.

The J gene is TRBJ2-7, the V gene TRBV2, with D perhaps given as TRBD1 or TRBD2 (6 bases each). V lost 6 bases to trimming and J lost 3 bases, with 12 bases between them. CDR1 and CDR2 (germline): SNHLY, FYNNEI. CDR3 length: 13 residues. CDR3 protein: CASSAGQFYEQYF. In DNA, the CDR3 is TGTGCCAGCAGCGCGGGACAATTCTACGAGCAGTACTTC. Full variable domain (missing parts from reference TRBV2 and TRBJ2-7): EPEVTQTPSHQVTQMGQEVILRCVPISNHLYFYWYRQILGQKVEFLVSFYNNEISEKSEIFDDQFSVERPDGSNFTLKIRSTKLEDSAMYFCASSAGQFYEQYFGPGTRLTVT.

This clone was found once. This chain joins TRBV5-1 and TRBJ2-7, with 9 bases aligning to TRBD1. The CDR3 sequence is 13 residues long. V lost 4 bases, J lost 8 bases, and 7 bases stayed unmatched. Germline values: CDR1 SGHRS, CDR2 YFSETQ. The CDR3, as DNA: TGCGCCAGCAGCCCTGGGACAGGGCAAAAGCAGTACTTC. Translated: CASSPGTGQKQYF.

The chain recombines TRBV28 with TRBJ2-7; TRBD2 might be the D (5 bases). The germline CDR1 and CDR2 sequences are MDHEN and SYDVKM. V lost 6 bases and J 0 bases, leaving 18 bases between the germline ends. The CDR3 is 16 amino acids. The CDR3 coding sequence is TGTGCCAGCAGCTCTTTGGTCGCGGGCCACTCCTACGAGCAGTACTTC. Translating gives CASSSLVAGHSYEQYF.

This rearrangement joins TRBV10-2 to TRBJ2-7, with D uncertain. The CDR3 extends over 14 amino acids. CDR1 WSHSY and CDR2 SAAADI come from the germline V gene. Trimming removed 8 bases from V and 5 bases from J, with 19 bases in between. CDR3 protein: CASAPGSLWDEQYF. DNA of the CDR3: TGCGCCAGCGCCCCAGGCAGCCTTTGGGACGAGCAGTACTTC.

This rearrangement joins TRBV11-1 to TRBJ2-3; D is unresolved. The CDR3 loop spans 16 amino acids. Germline V lookup: CDR1 SGHAT, CDR2 FQDESV (reference sequence). Trimming pared 1 base from V and 2 bases from J, leaving 13 bases between. The CDR3 reads CASSLVPSLTTDTQYF. The CDR3 DNA reads TGTGCCAGCAGCTTAGTCCCTAGTCTTACCACAGATACGCAGTATTTT.